This paragraph reports one T cell receptor (beta chain). The entry originates in a study of early T cells in non-severe SARS-CoV-2 infection. On the study more broadly: Whole-blood bulk RNA, unsorted, was sequenced, and chains were unpaired.

Unique molecular identifiers were attached to individual cDNA molecules. TCRdb redid the calling of the 5' RACE reads with MiXCR, one entry per CDR3 protein. Counted here are 70,000 or so distinct CDR3 sequences, 10% occurring once; the ten biggest clones make up under 10%. V was cut by 3 bases and J by 0 bases, with 5 bases left in between. CDR3 length: 13 residues. From germline, CDR1 is MNHEY and CDR2 SVGAGI. This specimen consisted of whole blood, obtained at baseline. This clonotype was sampled from an adult who was a healthcare worker with PCR-confirmed SARS-CoV-2 infection or an uninfected control (not recorded which). V usage is TRBV6-5 and J usage is TRBJ1-2; no clear D gene. The CDR3 loop is CASSYQSNYGYTF. The DNA for the CDR3 is TGTGCCAGCAGTTATCAATCTAACTATGGCTACACCTTC.